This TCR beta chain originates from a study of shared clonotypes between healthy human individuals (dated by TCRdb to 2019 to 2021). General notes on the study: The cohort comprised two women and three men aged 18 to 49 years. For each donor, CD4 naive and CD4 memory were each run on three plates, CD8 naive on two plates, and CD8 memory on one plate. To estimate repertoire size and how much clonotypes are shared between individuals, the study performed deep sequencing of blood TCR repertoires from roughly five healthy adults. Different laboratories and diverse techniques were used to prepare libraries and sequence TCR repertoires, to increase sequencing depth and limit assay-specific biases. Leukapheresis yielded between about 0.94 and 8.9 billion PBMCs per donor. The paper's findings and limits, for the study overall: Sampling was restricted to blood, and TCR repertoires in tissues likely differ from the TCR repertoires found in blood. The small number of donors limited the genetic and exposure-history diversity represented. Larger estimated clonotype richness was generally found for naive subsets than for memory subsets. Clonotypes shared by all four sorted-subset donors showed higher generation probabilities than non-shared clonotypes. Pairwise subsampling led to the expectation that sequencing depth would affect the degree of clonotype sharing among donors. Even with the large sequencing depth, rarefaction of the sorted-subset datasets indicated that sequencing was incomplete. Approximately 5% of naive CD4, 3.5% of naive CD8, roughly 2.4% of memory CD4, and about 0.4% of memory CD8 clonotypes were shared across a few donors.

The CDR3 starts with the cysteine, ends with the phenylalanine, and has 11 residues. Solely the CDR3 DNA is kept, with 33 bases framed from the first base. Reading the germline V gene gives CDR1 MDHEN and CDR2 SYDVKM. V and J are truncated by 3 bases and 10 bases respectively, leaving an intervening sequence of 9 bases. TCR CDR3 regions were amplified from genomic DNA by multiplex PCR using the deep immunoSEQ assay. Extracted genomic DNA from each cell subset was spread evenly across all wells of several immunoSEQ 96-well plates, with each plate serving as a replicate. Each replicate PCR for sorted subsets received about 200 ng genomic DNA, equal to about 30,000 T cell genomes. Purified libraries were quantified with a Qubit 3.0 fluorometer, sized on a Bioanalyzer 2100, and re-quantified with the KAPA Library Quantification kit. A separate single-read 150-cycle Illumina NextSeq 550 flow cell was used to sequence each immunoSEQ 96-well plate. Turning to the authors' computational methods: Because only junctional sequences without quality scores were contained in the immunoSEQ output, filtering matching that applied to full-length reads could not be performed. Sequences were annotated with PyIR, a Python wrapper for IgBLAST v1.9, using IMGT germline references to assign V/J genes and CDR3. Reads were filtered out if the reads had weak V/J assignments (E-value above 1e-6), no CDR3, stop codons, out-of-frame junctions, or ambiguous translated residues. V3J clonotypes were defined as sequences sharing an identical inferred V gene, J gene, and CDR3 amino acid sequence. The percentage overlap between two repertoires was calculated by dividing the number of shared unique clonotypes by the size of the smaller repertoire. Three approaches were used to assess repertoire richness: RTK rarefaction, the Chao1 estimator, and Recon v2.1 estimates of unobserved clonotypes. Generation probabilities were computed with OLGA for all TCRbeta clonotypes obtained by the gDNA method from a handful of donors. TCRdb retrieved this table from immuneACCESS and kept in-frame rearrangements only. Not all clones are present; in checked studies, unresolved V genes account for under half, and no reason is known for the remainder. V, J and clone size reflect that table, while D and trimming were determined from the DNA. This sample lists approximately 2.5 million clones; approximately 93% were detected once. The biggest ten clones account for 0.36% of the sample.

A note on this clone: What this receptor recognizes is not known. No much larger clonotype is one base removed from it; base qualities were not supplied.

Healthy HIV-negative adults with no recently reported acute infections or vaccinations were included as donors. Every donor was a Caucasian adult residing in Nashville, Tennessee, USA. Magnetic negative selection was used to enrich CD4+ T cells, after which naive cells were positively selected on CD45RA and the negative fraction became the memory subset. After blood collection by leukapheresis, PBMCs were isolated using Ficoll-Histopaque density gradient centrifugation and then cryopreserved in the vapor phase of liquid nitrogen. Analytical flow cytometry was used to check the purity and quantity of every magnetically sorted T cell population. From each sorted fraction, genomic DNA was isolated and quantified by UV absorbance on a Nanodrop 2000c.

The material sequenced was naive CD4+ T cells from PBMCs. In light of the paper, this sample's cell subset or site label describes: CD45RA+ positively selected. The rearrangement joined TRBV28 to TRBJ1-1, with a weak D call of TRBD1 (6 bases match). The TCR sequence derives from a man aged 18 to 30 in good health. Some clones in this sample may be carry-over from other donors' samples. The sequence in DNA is TGTGCCAGCAGTTTTAAGGGGGGAGCTTTCTTT. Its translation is CASSFKGGAFF.